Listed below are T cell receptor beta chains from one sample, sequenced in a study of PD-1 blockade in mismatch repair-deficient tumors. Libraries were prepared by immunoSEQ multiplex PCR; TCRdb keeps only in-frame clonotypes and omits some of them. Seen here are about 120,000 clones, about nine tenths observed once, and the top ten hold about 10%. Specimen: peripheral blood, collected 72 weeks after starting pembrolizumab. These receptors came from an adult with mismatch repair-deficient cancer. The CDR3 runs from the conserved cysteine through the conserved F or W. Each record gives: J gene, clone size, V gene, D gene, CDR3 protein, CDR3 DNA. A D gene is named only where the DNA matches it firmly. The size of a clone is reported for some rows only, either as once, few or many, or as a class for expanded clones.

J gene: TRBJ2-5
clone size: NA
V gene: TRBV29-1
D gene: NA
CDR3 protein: CSVERWGKGGETQYF
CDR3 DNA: TGCAGCGTTGAACGTTGGGGTAAAGGGGGTGAGACCCAGTACTTC

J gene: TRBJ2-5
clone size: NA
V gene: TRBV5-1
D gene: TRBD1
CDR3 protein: CASSLQPGTGQETQYF
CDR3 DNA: TGCGCCAGCAGCTTACAACCGGGGACAGGCCAAGAGACCCAGTACTTC

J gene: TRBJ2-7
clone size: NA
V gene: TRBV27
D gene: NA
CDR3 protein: CASSWTVSYEQYF
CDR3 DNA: TGTGCCAGCAGTTGGACAGTGTCCTACGAGCAGTACTTC

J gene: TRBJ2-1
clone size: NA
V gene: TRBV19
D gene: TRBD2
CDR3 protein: CASSQLAGGPHEQFF
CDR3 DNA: TGTGCCAGTAGCCAACTAGCGGGAGGGCCGCATGAGCAGTTCTTC

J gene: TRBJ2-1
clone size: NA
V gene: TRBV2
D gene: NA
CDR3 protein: CASSGHPSSYNEQFF
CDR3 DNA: TGTGCCAGCAGTGGACACCCTAGCTCCTACAATGAGCAGTTCTTC

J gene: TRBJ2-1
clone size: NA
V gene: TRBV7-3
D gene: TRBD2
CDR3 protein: CASSLTGLADTIYNEQFF
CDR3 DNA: TGTGCCAGCAGCTTAACGGGGCTAGCGGACACCATTTACAATGAGCAGTTCTTC

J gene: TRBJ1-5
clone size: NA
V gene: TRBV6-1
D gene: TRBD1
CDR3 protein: CASSESTGFNQPQHF
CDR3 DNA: TGTGCCAGCAGTGAATCGACAGGGTTCAATCAGCCCCAGCATTTT

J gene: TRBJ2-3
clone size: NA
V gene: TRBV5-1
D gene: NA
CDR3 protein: CASSLWASPSTDTQYF
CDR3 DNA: TGCGCCAGCAGCTTGTGGGCTAGCCCGAGCACAGATACGCAGTATTTT

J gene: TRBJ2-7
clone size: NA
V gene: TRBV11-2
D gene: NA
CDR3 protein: CASSLVIRSSYEQYF
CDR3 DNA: TGTGCCAGCAGCTTAGTTATTCGGAGTTCCTACGAGCAGTACTTC

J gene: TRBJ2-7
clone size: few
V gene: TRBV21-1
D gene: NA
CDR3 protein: CASSKAAGYREQYF
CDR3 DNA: TGTGCCAGCAGCAAAGCGGCGGGGTACCGCGAGCAGTACTTC

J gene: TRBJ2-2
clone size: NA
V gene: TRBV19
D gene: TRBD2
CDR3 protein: CASSTTGTSVNTGELFF
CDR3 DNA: TGTGCCAGTAGTACCACCGGGACTAGCGTTAACACCGGGGAGCTGTTTTTT

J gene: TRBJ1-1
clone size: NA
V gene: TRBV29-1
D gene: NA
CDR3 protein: CSGGPLGAFF
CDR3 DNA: TGCAGCGGGGGACCCCTCGGGGCTTTCTTT

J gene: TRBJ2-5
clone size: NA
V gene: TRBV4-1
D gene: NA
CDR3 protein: CASTRTVLQETQYF
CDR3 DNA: TGCGCCAGCACCCGGACAGTTTTACAAGAGACCCAGTACTTC

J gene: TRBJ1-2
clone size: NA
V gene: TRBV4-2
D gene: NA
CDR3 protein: CASSQEGLGWLGYTF
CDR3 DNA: TGTGCCAGCAGCCAAGAAGGACTTGGATGGCTAGGCTACACCTTC